This TCR beta chain was captured by sequencing in a study of blood T cell repertoires in COVID-19. Study details: Spain, Italy and the United States supplied samples that represented acute and convalescent COVID-19. PBMCs, B-cell-depleted T cells, or T cells were the source of the cDNA or gDNA that made up the material.

Authors' methods: For nucleated cells, counts were estimated from reference gene primer amplification. Using immunoSEQ multiplex PCR, the repertoire was profiled, and TCRdb retains in-frame clones only, with some absent. V, J and clone size reflect that table, while D and trimming were determined from the DNA. The repertoire holds 300,000 or so clones, around 87% seen once, with less than 9.5% in the top ten. The receptor's source is a woman between 50 and 59 years old who had recovered from COVID-19. The specimen was peripheral blood.

The chain's CDR3 is CATSRDPGGGQPQHF. In nucleotides, the CDR3 is TGTGCCACCAGCAGAGATCCGGGGGGAGGTCAGCCCCAGCATTTT. The V gene is TRBV15, the J gene TRBJ1-5; perhaps TRBD1 as D (5 bases). The germline CDR1 and CDR2 sequences are LNHNV and YYDKDF (reference sequence). The CDR3 has 15 amino acids. The V and J ends lost 0 bases and 6 bases respectively, with 12 bases between them.